Below are 2 T cell receptor beta chains sequenced from a single sample in a study of blood T cell repertoires in COVID-19. TCRdb keeps only in-frame clones here, not all; method: immunoSEQ multiplex PCR. The data hold some 190,000 clones, with more than 85% observed a single time. Input material: peripheral blood. The receptors were sampled from a man between 25 and 39 years old with acute or convalescent COVID-19.

The chain joins TRBV19 to TRBJ1-3, with D tentatively TRBD1 (5 bases). The CDR3 is 14 amino acids. In germline, CDR1 is LNHDA, CDR2 SQIVND (reference sequence). With 10 bases removed from V and 3 bases from J, the gap between germline ends came to 16 bases. CDR3 sequence reads: CATDRGISGNTIYF. DNA of the CDR3: TGTGCCACAGACCGGGGGATCAGTGGAAACACCATATATTTT.

The chain uses TRBV11-2 and TRBJ2-1; D remains ambiguous. In germline, CDR1 is SGHAT, CDR2 FQNNGV. CDR3 length equals 14 residues. V was trimmed by 5 bases and J by 0 bases, leaving 8 bases between them. The CDR3 reads CASSPYSSYNEQFF. As DNA, the CDR3 is TGTGCCAGCAGCCCCTACAGCTCCTACAATGAGCAGTTCTTC.